This TCR beta chain was profiled in a study of vaccination and CD4 T cells after COVID-19. Overall study context: Two Hispanic individuals were among six male and four female convalescent patients.

Germline V gives CDR1 DFQATT, CDR2 SNEGSKA (reference sequence). The length of the CDR3 is 14 residues. Trimming cost V 3 bases and J 10 bases, with 16 bases left between them. The study sequenced cultured CD4+ T cell DNA using the Oncomine TCR Beta short-read assay. One entry per CDR3 protein, called by TCRdb with MiXCR from the PCR reads. The sample lists under 25,000 distinct CDR3 sequences; 67% were seen once. Comments on this clonotype: Its antigen remains unknown.

Study observations and caveats: Convalescent patients displayed spike mono-reactivity in 304 of 307 vaccine-specific clones.

Treatment: 10-day PBMC culture with coronavirus spike peptide pools or control peptides (ViraFEST assay). Sequencing used CD4+ T cells from blood, cultured in vitro. The gene calls are TRBV20-1 and TRBJ1-6; D is unresolved. The clonotype comes from a human donor who had recovered from COVID-19. The DNA of the CDR3 is TGCAGTGCTAGTTCCAGCTCGGCAAGCTCACCCCTCCACTTT. It codes for CSASSSSASSPLHF.